Listed below are T cell receptor beta chains from one sample, sequenced in a study of T cell repertoires in cytomegalovirus infection. TCRdb re-analysed the reads in MiXCR, keeping a single row per CDR3 protein. This table has 500,000 or so distinct CDR3 sequences, approximately 16% appearing once. Sequences were obtained from CD8+ T cells from PBMCs. The receptors here all came from a human donor in good health (CMV status not recorded). Some clones in this sample may be carry-over from other donors' samples. CDR3s include the opening cysteine and the closing phenylalanine or tryptophan. A D gene is named only where the DNA matches it firmly. The size of a clone is reported for some rows only, either as once, few or many, or as a class for expanded clones.

CDR3 DNA: TGCAGTGCCAGCCACACTGGAGGGCCCTCAGATACGCAGTATTTT
CDR3 protein: CSASHTGGPSDTQYF
D gene: NA
clone size: NA
V gene: TRBV20-1
J gene: TRBJ2-3

CDR3 DNA: TGTGCCTGGAGTGTACCTGGAGGACGGCAGCCCGAAGCTTTCTTT
CDR3 protein: CAWSVPGGRQPEAFF
D gene: NA
clone size: few
V gene: TRBV30
J gene: TRBJ1-1

CDR3 DNA: TGCGCCAGCAGCACGACAGGTAGCACTGAAGCTTTCTTT
CDR3 protein: CASSTTGSTEAFF
D gene: NA
clone size: few
V gene: TRBV5-1
J gene: TRBJ1-1

CDR3 DNA: TGTGCCAGCGAGGGGCCGACTAGCGGGATCGAGCAGTTCTTC
CDR3 protein: CASEGPTSGIEQFF
D gene: TRBD2
clone size: NA
V gene: TRBV2
J gene: TRBJ2-1

CDR3 DNA: TGTGCCAGCAGTAACGCGAATGAGCAGTTCTTC
CDR3 protein: CASSNANEQFF
D gene: NA
clone size: many
V gene: TRBV2
J gene: TRBJ2-1

CDR3 DNA: TGCAGTGCTTTAAGACTGGAGAAGGTCTACAATGAGCAGTTCTTC
CDR3 protein: CSALRLEKVYNEQFF
D gene: NA
clone size: few
V gene: TRBV20-1
J gene: TRBJ2-1

CDR3 DNA: TGTGCCACCAGCCGTGGGGCCGGGGAGCTGTTTTTT
CDR3 protein: CATSRGAGELFF
D gene: NA
clone size: NA
V gene: TRBV15
J gene: TRBJ2-2

CDR3 DNA: TGTGCCAGCAGCTTAGTAGGGAGGGCTAATGAAAAACTGTTTTTT
CDR3 protein: CASSLVGRANEKLFF
D gene: NA
clone size: few
V gene: TRBV7-9
J gene: TRBJ1-4

CDR3 DNA: TGTGCCAGCAGCTTTTCAGGGTTGGATTTCTATGGCTACACCTTC
CDR3 protein: CASSFSGLDFYGYTF
D gene: NA
clone size: many
V gene: TRBV11-2
J gene: TRBJ1-2

CDR3 DNA: TGTGCCAGCAGTCTACAAGGGATCACAGATACGCAGTATTTT
CDR3 protein: CASSLQGITDTQYF
D gene: NA
clone size: many
V gene: TRBV7-6
J gene: TRBJ2-3

CDR3 DNA: TGTGCCATCAGTGGGACTACGAATGAGCAGTTCTTC
CDR3 protein: CAISGTTNEQFF
D gene: NA
clone size: many
V gene: TRBV10-3
J gene: TRBJ2-1

CDR3 DNA: TGTGCCAGCATTCGGAGGGGCGGAAACACCATATATTTT
CDR3 protein: CASIRRGGNTIYF
D gene: NA
clone size: few
V gene: TRBV6-1
J gene: TRBJ1-3

CDR3 DNA: TGTGCCAGCAGTTTGGTCAGGGCCACAGATACGCAGTATTTT
CDR3 protein: CASSLVRATDTQYF
D gene: NA
clone size: many
V gene: TRBV12-3/TRBV12-4
J gene: TRBJ2-3

CDR3 DNA: TGTGCCAGCAGTTTCAACAGGGGTTCCAATTCACCCCTCCACTTT
CDR3 protein: CASSFNRGSNSPLHF
D gene: TRBD1
clone size: NA
V gene: TRBV27
J gene: TRBJ1-6

CDR3 DNA: TGTGCCAGCAGCCAATCTGCAGGGAACACTGAAGCTTTCTTT
CDR3 protein: CASSQSAGNTEAFF
D gene: NA
clone size: few
V gene: TRBV4-2
J gene: TRBJ1-1

CDR3 DNA: TGTGCCAGCAGCCTGGGGACCGCGGGAGTCGAGCAGTACTTC
CDR3 protein: CASSLGTAGVEQYF
D gene: TRBD2
clone size: many
V gene: TRBV5-6
J gene: TRBJ2-7

CDR3 DNA: TGTGCCAGCAGCTCTCGCGGACAGAGTGGCACCGGGGAGCTGTTTTTT
CDR3 protein: CASSSRGQSGTGELFF
D gene: NA
clone size: few
V gene: TRBV7-9
J gene: TRBJ2-2

CDR3 DNA: TGTGCCAGCAGTTACTCCGGTAGGGGACAGGGGGCAAGTACGGGCACTGAAGCTTTCTTT
CDR3 protein: CASSYSGRGQGASTGTEAFF
D gene: TRBD1
clone size: many
V gene: TRBV6-5
J gene: TRBJ1-1

CDR3 DNA: TGCAGTGCTCGGGAGGACCCCAATCCCCTCCTCAATGAGCAGTTCTTC
CDR3 protein: CSAREDPNPLLNEQFF
D gene: TRBD2
clone size: many
V gene: TRBV20-1
J gene: TRBJ2-1

CDR3 DNA: TGTGCCAGCAGTCGCCGATGGACAGACAACACTGAAGCTTTCTTT
CDR3 protein: CASSRRWTDNTEAFF
D gene: NA
clone size: many
V gene: TRBV6-2/TRBV6-3
J gene: TRBJ1-1

CDR3 DNA: TGTGCCATCAAAGACACCGGAAAATCGGACTCACCCCTCCACTTT
CDR3 protein: CAIKDTGKSDSPLHF
D gene: NA
clone size: NA
V gene: TRBV10-3
J gene: TRBJ1-6

CDR3 DNA: TGTGCCAGTAGTCACTCGACTAGCGGGATACGAAACGAGCAGTTCTTC
CDR3 protein: CASSHSTSGIRNEQFF
D gene: TRBD2
clone size: NA
V gene: TRBV19
J gene: TRBJ2-1

CDR3 DNA: TGTGCCAGCAGCTTAGGAGGGGGGCGCAGGGAGCAGTACTTC
CDR3 protein: CASSLGGGRREQYF
D gene: NA
clone size: few
V gene: TRBV7-2
J gene: TRBJ2-7

CDR3 DNA: TGTGCCACCAGCCAACGGGAAAACACCGGGGAGCTGTTTTTT
CDR3 protein: CATSQRENTGELFF
D gene: NA
clone size: few
V gene: TRBV15
J gene: TRBJ2-2

CDR3 DNA: TGTGCCAGCTCCCATACGGACCGCCCCTACGAGCAGTACTTC
CDR3 protein: CASSHTDRPYEQYF
D gene: NA
clone size: few
V gene: TRBV18
J gene: TRBJ2-7

CDR3 DNA: TGCAGTGCCAGTGGACTAGCGGGGGATAACGGGGAGCTGTTTTTT
CDR3 protein: CSASGLAGDNGELFF
D gene: TRBD2
clone size: NA
V gene: TRBV20-1
J gene: TRBJ2-2

CDR3 DNA: TGTGCCAGCAGTTTGCTGAGGGAGGGGGTGGACACTGAAGCTTTCTTT
CDR3 protein: CASSLLREGVDTEAFF
D gene: NA
clone size: NA
V gene: TRBV28
J gene: TRBJ1-1

CDR3 DNA: TGTGCCAGCAGTTTATATCTTTATAGCAATCAGCCCCAGCATTTT
CDR3 protein: CASSLYLYSNQPQHF
D gene: NA
clone size: many
V gene: TRBV28
J gene: TRBJ1-5

CDR3 DNA: TGTGCCAGCAGCGTAGGAGTCCTGGACACAACTAACTATGGCTACACCTTC
CDR3 protein: CASSVGVLDTTNYGYTF
D gene: NA
clone size: few
V gene: TRBV9
J gene: TRBJ1-2

CDR3 DNA: TGTGCCAGCAGTATGGGACAGGTCCATGGCTACACCTTC
CDR3 protein: CASSMGQVHGYTF
D gene: TRBD1
clone size: many
V gene: TRBV27
J gene: TRBJ1-2

CDR3 DNA: TGTGCCAGCAGTGCTCGGGAAGAGGGGGTTCTTGAGCAGTTCTTC
CDR3 protein: CASSAREEGVLEQFF
D gene: NA
clone size: NA
V gene: TRBV6-5
J gene: TRBJ2-1

CDR3 DNA: TGTGCCATCAGTGAGTCGGCAGGGCGGAACACTGAAGCTTTCTTT
CDR3 protein: CAISESAGRNTEAFF
D gene: NA
clone size: NA
V gene: TRBV10-3
J gene: TRBJ1-1

CDR3 DNA: TGTGCCAGCAGTCCACCCGATTATAAGTCTGGCTACACCTTC
CDR3 protein: CASSPPDYKSGYTF
D gene: NA
clone size: many
V gene: TRBV27
J gene: TRBJ1-2

CDR3 DNA: TGTGCCAGCAGCCAAGGCTACAGCACTGAAGCTTTCTTT
CDR3 protein: CASSQGYSTEAFF
D gene: NA
clone size: many
V gene: TRBV7-9
J gene: TRBJ1-1

CDR3 DNA: TGTGCCACCGCGGACAGGCTAAGCTCCTACGAGCAGTACTTC
CDR3 protein: CATADRLSSYEQYF
D gene: TRBD1
clone size: few
V gene: TRBV2
J gene: TRBJ2-7

CDR3 DNA: TGTGCCAGCAGTTTTACAGGGGGCAGAGCTCAGCCCCAGCATTTT
CDR3 protein: CASSFTGGRAQPQHF
D gene: TRBD1
clone size: few
V gene: TRBV27
J gene: TRBJ1-5

CDR3 DNA: TGTGCCAGCAGCCGCTCTGGGAGCTTTGGGGCCAACGTCCTGACTTTC
CDR3 protein: CASSRSGSFGANVLTF
D gene: NA
clone size: few
V gene: TRBV11-2
J gene: TRBJ2-6